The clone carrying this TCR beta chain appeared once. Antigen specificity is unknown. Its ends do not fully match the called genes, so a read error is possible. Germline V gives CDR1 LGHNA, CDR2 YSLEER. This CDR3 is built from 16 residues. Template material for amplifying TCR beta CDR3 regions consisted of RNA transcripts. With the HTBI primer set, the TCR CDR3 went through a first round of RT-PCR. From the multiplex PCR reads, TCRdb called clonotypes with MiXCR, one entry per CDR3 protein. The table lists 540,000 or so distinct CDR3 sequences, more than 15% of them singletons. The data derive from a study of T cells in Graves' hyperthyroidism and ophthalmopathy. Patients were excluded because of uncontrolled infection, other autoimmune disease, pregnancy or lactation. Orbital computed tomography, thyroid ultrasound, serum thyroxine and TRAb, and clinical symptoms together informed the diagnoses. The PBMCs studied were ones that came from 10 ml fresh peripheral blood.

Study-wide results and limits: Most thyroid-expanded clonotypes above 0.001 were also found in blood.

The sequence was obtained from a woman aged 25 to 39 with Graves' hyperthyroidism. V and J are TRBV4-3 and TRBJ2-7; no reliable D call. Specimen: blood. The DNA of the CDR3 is TGCACCAGCAGCCAAGGGTTTGACATGGTCACCCACGAGCAGTACTTC. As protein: CTSSQGFDMVTHEQYF.